This T cell receptor (beta chain) was documented in a study of vaccination effects on CD4 cells after COVID-19. Antigen-specific CD4+ T cells were expanded (with viral peptide pools) by the ViraFEST assay ahead of sequencing. After around 10 days in culture, the CD4+ T cells were isolated. Participants completed two doses of the BNT162b2 or mRNA-1273 vaccine. The vaccine recipients had no prior SARS-CoV-2 infection, with negative nucleocapsid antibodies. On day 3 and again on day 7, half the medium was replaced with IL-2 medium. The repertoire was sequenced with immunoSEQ multiplex PCR; TCRdb's copy has only in-frame clones and lacks some. The table includes about 60,000 clones, under 80% detected once. As regards this clone: The antigen is unknown.

Trimming stripped 3 bases from V and 8 bases from J, with 19 bases between. The CDR3 contains 15 residues. The V gene's germline CDR1 is LGHDT and CDR2 YNNKEL (reference sequence). The material sequenced was CD4+ T cells from PBMCs cultured with HCoV-OC43 spike peptides, taken after COVID-19 vaccination. Subset: HCoV-OC43 spike overlapping peptide pool stimulation. This chain links TRBV3-1 (or the pseudogene TRBV3-2) with TRBJ1-2; a weak D match, TRBD1 (5 bases). This clonotype was sampled from a human donor who received a COVID-19 vaccine. The chain's CDR3 is CASSHKGRTGVGYTF. The CDR3 DNA follows: TGTGCCAGCAGCCATAAGGGACGGACGGGGGTCGGCTACACCTTC.